Listed here are 11 T cell receptor beta chains from one sample, sequenced in a study of cytomegalovirus exposure and HLA in healthy donors. The PCR made use of 60 Vbeta and 13 Jbeta primers. Measured with immunoSEQ multiplex PCR; TCRdb has only the in-frame clones, and not every one. The sample carries about 120,000 clones, 75% to 80% recorded once. Sequencing used PBMCs. Every receptor here comes from a woman in her thirties or forties in good health and CMV-seropositive.

The chain links TRBV19 to TRBJ1-6; the D gene is possibly TRBD1 (6 bases). Germline values: CDR1 LNHDA, CDR2 SQIVND (reference sequence). The CDR3 is 16 amino acids. Trimming pared 1 base from V and 7 bases from J, leaving 14 bases between. CDR3 in amino acids: CASSIGGTQGNSPLHF. DNA for the CDR3: TGTGCCAGTAGTATAGGGGGAACCCAGGGGAATTCACCCCTCCACTTT.

The chain is built from TRBV15 and TRBJ2-7, with 8 bases identical to TRBD1. This CDR3 is 16 amino acids long. V shed 0 bases, J shed 3 bases, and the junction held 7 bases outside the gene matches. CDR1 and CDR2 (germline): LNHNV, YYDKDF (reference sequence). Here the CDR3 reads CATSRERTGSGYEQYF. The CDR3 DNA reads TGTGCCACCAGCAGAGAACGGACAGGGTCAGGCTACGAGCAGTACTTC.

The chain carries TRBV6-7 and TRBJ1-1; D gene unclear. TRBV6-7 is known as an ORF, though its function is uncertain. The CDR3 totals 10 residues. V dropped 8 bases and J dropped 11 bases, with 12 bases sitting between them. Here the CDR3 reads CASLQDAAFF. The CDR3 nucleotides read TGTGCCAGCCTTCAGGATGCGGCTTTCTTT.

This clone occurred once. CDR3 sequence: CASSLDRGGYNEQFF. For the CDR3, the DNA is TGTGCCAGCAGCTTAGACAGGGGGGGATACAATGAGCAGTTCTTC. The J gene is TRBJ2-1, the V gene TRBV7-7; the D gene is possibly TRBD1 (8 bases). The V end was cut by 1 base, the J end by 4 bases, with 11 bases between. Germline CDR1 reads SSHAT; CDR2 reads FNYEAQ (reference sequence). This CDR3 has 15 residues.

The gene calls are TRBV6-4 and TRBJ2-2; D gene uncertain. This CDR3 has 13 amino acids. The V and J ends lost 5 bases and 7 bases respectively, with 11 bases between them. Germline V gene lookup returns CDR1 MRHNA and CDR2 SNTAGT. The CDR3 DNA reads as TGTGCCAGCAGTATGAGAGGCGGCGGGGAGCTGTTTTTT. Translation: CASSMRGGGELFF.

The chain recombines TRBV25-1 with TRBJ1-2; D might be TRBD1 (5 bases). The CDR3 has 16 residues. V dropped 1 base and J dropped 7 bases, with 19 bases sitting between them. Germline V gene sequence: CDR1 MGHDK, CDR2 SYGVNS. The chain's CDR3 is CASSESSAGKGAGYTF. CDR3 DNA: TGTGCCAGCAGTGAATCGTCGGCAGGGAAGGGTGCTGGCTACACCTTC.

This clone was detected a few times. The rearrangement links TRBV2 to TRBJ2-7; D is possibly TRBD2 (5 bases). Germline V gene lookup returns CDR1 SNHLY and CDR2 FYNNEI. V lost 4 bases to trimming and J lost 1 base, with 11 bases between them. The CDR3 is 14 residues long. DNA of the CDR3: TGTGCCAGCAGTGCTACTCGGAGGTCCTACGAGCAGTACTTC. This codes for CASSATRRSYEQYF.

The chain carries TRBV19 and TRBJ2-3; TRBD2 agrees at 8 bases. The germline V gene has CDR1 LNHDA and CDR2 SQIVND (reference sequence). This CDR3 has 17 residues. Trimming removed 7 bases from V and 3 bases from J; junction bases left unmatched: 15. CDR3 sequence (DNA): TGTGCCAGTATGCGGGTTGGGGCTAGCGGGTCAACAGATACGCAGTATTTT. Translating it yields CASMRVGASGSTDTQYF.

This clone was seen only once. This sequence joins TRBV30 and TRBJ2-5; TRBD2 might be the D (7 bases). The CDR3 is 12 amino acids. The V and J ends lost 2 bases and 4 bases respectively, with 8 bases between them. Per the germline V gene, CDR1 is GTSNPN and CDR2 is SVGIG (reference sequence). This CDR3 is CAWSRGAETQYF. The DNA for the CDR3 is TGTGCCTGGAGTCGGGGGGCAGAGACCCAGTACTTC.

The genes are TRBV6-5 and TRBJ1-2, with TRBD1 matching 7 bases. CDR3 length equals 16 residues. Trimming at V came to 0 bases and at J to 4 bases, leaving 8 bases not matched to a gene. The germline V gene has CDR1 MNHEY and CDR2 SVGAGI. For the CDR3, the DNA is TGTGCCAGCAGTTACTCGACAGGGACAAGCGGCTATGGCTACACCTTC. Protein sequence: CASSYSTGTSGYGYTF.

V gene TRBV30 combines with J gene TRBJ1-2; D gene unclear. CDR3 length: 10 amino acids. CDR1 GTSNPN and CDR2 SVGIG come from the germline V gene (reference sequence). Trimming left V 5 bases short and J 9 bases short, with 10 bases between. The CDR3 sequence is CAWEAGSYTF. In DNA form, the CDR3 reads TGTGCCTGGGAGGCGGGTAGCTACACCTTC.